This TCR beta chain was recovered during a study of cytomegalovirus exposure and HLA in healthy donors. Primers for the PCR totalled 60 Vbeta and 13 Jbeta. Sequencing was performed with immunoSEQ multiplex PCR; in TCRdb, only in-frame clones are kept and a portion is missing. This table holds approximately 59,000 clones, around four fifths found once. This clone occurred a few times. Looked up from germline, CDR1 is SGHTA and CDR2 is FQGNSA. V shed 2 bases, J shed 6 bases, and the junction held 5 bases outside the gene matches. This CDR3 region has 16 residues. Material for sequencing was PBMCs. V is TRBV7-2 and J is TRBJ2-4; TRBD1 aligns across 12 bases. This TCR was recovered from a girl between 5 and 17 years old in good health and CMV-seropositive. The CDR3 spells CASSLSGQGARNIQYF. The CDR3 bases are TGTGCCAGCAGCTTATCGGGACAGGGGGCAAGAAACATTCAGTACTTC.